Below, 5 T cell receptor beta chains from the same sample are listed, as sequenced in a study of cytomegalovirus exposure and HLA in healthy donors. Primers included in the PCR were 60 Vbeta and 13 Jbeta primers. TCRdb keeps only in-frame clones here, not all; method: immunoSEQ multiplex PCR. Of 120,000 to 150,000 clones listed, more than 75% are singletons. Specimen: PBMCs. These receptors were taken from a woman aged 40-49 years in good health and CMV-seropositive.

This clone was observed a single time. The chain carries TRBV2 and TRBJ2-3; D is possibly TRBD2 (6 bases). V lost 4 bases and J 5 bases, leaving 16 bases between the germline ends. There are 15 residues in the CDR3. Per the germline V gene, CDR1 is SNHLY and CDR2 is FYNNEI. The CDR3 reads CASSGISGGQDTQYF. The CDR3 bases are TGTGCCAGCAGTGGTATTAGCGGAGGCCAAGATACGCAGTATTTT.

This sequence joins TRBV7-9 and TRBJ2-7, with D tentatively TRBD2 (5 bases). Deletions cut 1 base from V and 6 bases from J, with 13 bases between. Germline V gene data show CDR1 as SEHNR and CDR2 as FQNEAQ (reference sequence). The CDR3 is made up of 14 amino acids. As DNA, the CDR3 is TGTGCCAGCAGCTTAGGAGGGATTGGATCCGAGCAGTACTTC. Its protein is CASSLGGIGSEQYF. Variable domain in full (rest from reference TRBV7-9 and TRBJ2-7): DTGVSQNPRHKITKRGQNVTFRCDPISEHNRLYWYRQTLGQGPEFLTYFQNEAQLEKSRLLSDRFSAERPKGSFSTLEIQRTEQGDSAMYLCASSLGGIGSEQYFGPGTRLTVT.

The rearrangement joins TRBV6-5 to TRBJ2-2; D is possibly TRBD1 (5 bases). Between the trimmed V and J ends, which lost 2 bases and 0 bases, there was a span of 10 bases. This CDR3 is 16 amino acids long. From germline, CDR1 is MNHEY and CDR2 SVGAGI. The CDR3 reads CASSYLTVANTGELFF. The CDR3 bases are TGTGCCAGCAGTTACCTGACAGTTGCGAACACCGGGGAGCTGTTTTTT.

The gene calls are TRBV28 and TRBJ2-7, with D perhaps matching TRBD1 (5 bases). In germline, CDR1 is MDHEN, CDR2 SYDVKM. CDR3 length: 15 amino acids. Trimming removed 6 bases from V and 0 bases from J, with 15 bases in between. Written as DNA, the CDR3 is TGTGCCAGCAGCCAGTCGACAGCGAGCTCCTACGAGCAGTACTTC. It specifies CASSQSTASSYEQYF.

This chain links TRBV10-3 with TRBJ2-7; a weak D match, TRBD2 (6 bases). Germline values: CDR1 ENHRY, CDR2 SYGVKD. V was pared by 6 bases and J by 4 bases, with 10 bases between. CDR3 size: 12 residues. The CDR3 loop is CAISGSMYEQYF. The CDR3 DNA is TGTGCCATCAGCGGGAGTATGTACGAGCAGTACTTC.